This TCR beta chain was observed in a study of cytomegalovirus exposure and HLA in healthy donors. Regarding the study as a whole: In a later analysis, HLA-associated beta chains showed higher expansion and lower generation probabilities than comparable chains. The study designated some 180 TCR beta chains cytomegalovirus-associated. In a later analysis, donors in an Asian-associated ancestry cluster reportedly had fewer N-insertions in productive TCRs than the cohort mean.

Worth noting for this clone: Its antigen is still unknown.

With 60 Vbeta and 13 Jbeta primers, the PCR was carried out. Using immunoSEQ multiplex PCR, the repertoire was profiled, and TCRdb retains in-frame clones only, with some absent. This sample has fewer than 250,000 clones; 76% occur once, and the top ten carry under 0.8%. Germline lookup yields CDR1 MGHRA and CDR2 YSYEKL. This CDR3 has 14 amino acids. V lost 4 bases, J lost 4 bases, and 3 bases stayed unmatched. The chain combines TRBV4-1 with TRBJ2-3; 9 bases agree with TRBD1. Sequencing used PBMCs. This TCR derives from a man younger than 30 in good health and CMV-seronegative. CDR3 DNA sequence: TGCGCCAGCAGCCCAGGGACAGGGTCAGATACGCAGTATTTT. Translating gives CASSPGTGSDTQYF.